The entry below gives a single TCR beta chain sequence along with its context. What it recognizes is unknown. This CDR3 is 16 amino acids long. Per germline, CDR1 MDHEN and CDR2 SYDVKM. V lost 8 bases to trimming and J lost 11 bases; unmatched junction nucleotides: 18. Profiled with immunoSEQ multiplex PCR; TCRdb holds only in-frame clones, not every one. The table shows over 120,000 clones, with 92% occurring only once. This sample was taken from a study of T cell responses to AZD1222 COVID-19 vaccine. Study outcomes and limitations: Recipients of two AZD1222 doses showed rising Spike-specific TCR breadth and depth. The study found vaccine-associated CD4 TCRs spanning spike, dominant at 160-218 and 743-854. Only a handful of AZD1222 recipients were seropositive at baseline. Donors were chiefly white British, with a greater number of females, and clonal diversity was perhaps underestimated.

This chain links TRBV28 with TRBJ1-5; 10 bases align to TRBD1. The receptor was derived from an adult who received the AZD1222 COVID-19 vaccine. This specimen was peripheral blood, taken 28 days after the second AZD1222 dose. Written as DNA, the CDR3 is TGTGCCAGCCGAATCTTCCGGGACAGGGGAGACGGGACCCAGCATTTT. Amino acid sequence: CASRIFRDRGDGTQHF.